This entry lists 27 T cell receptor beta chains sequenced from one sample in a study of blood T cell repertoires in COVID-19. The protocol was immunoSEQ multiplex PCR, while the TCRdb copy is restricted to in-frame clones and leaves out a portion. The sample has around 68,000 clones; 93% are singletons. Sequencing was done on a sample of peripheral blood. The receptors originated from an older man with active COVID-19.

V and J are TRBV29-1 and TRBJ1-1, with D possibly TRBD1 on 5 matching bases. CDR3 length: 13 residues. Germline V gene sequence: CDR1 SQVTM, CDR2 ANQGSEA. With 5 bases removed from V and 0 bases from J, the gap between germline ends came to 10 bases. This chain's CDR3 is CSVLTDLNTEAFF. For the CDR3, the DNA is TGCAGCGTTTTGACAGACCTGAACACTGAAGCTTTCTTT. Full variable domain (missing parts from reference TRBV29-1 and TRBJ1-1): SAVISQKPSRDICQRGTSLTIQCQVDSQVTMMFWYRQQPGQSLTLIATANQGSEATYESGFVIDKFPISRPNLTFSTLTVSNMSPEDSSIYLCSVLTDLNTEAFFGQGTRLTVV.

This chain joins TRBV5-1 and TRBJ2-1; TRBD2 is a possible D gene (5 bases). Germline V gene lookup returns CDR1 SGHRS and CDR2 YFSETQ. The CDR3 length is 16 residues. The V and J ends lost 2 bases and 8 bases respectively, with 20 bases between them. DNA of the CDR3: TGCGCCAGCAGCTTTATACAGACAAGCGGTACATATGAGCAGTTCTTC. Translated, it gives CASSFIQTSGTYEQFF.

The chain carries TRBV10-1 and TRBJ2-3; 7 positions agree with TRBD1. After removal of 2 bases from V and 1 base from J, the junction contained 3 bases not matched to a gene. The germline V gene encodes CDR1 WNHNN and CDR2 SYGVQD (reference sequence). The CDR3 is made up of 15 amino acids. The DNA for the CDR3 is TGCGCCAGCAGTGAGAGGGGGCTCGGCACAGATACGCAGTATTTT. This encodes CASSERGLGTDTQYF.

The J gene is TRBJ2-3, the V gene TRBV5-6, with TRBD1 matching 10 bases. Germline lookup yields CDR1 SGHDT and CDR2 YYEEEE. The V segment lost 0 bases and the J segment 4 bases; nucleotides outside the gene matches: 2. The CDR3 has 15 residues. The CDR3, as DNA: TGTGCCAGCAGCTTGGATGGGACAGGGGCAGATACGCAGTATTTT. Protein: CASSLDGTGADTQYF.

On this clone: Other DNA sequences from this sample encode an identical CDR3 as well. The chain employs TRBV5-5 and TRBJ1-1; D not resolved. Trimming removed 0 bases at V and 2 bases at J, with 5 bases between. The CDR3 is 13 residues long. Germline V CDR1 and CDR2: SGHKS, YYEKEE (reference sequence). CDR3 amino acids: CASSLAGNTEAFF. The CDR3 nucleotides read TGTGCCAGCAGCTTGGCAGGAAACACTGAAGCTTTCTTT.

The chain joins TRBV10-3 to TRBJ2-3, with a weak D call TRBD2 (6 bases). Germline V gene lookup returns CDR1 ENHRY and CDR2 SYGVKD. The CDR3 consists of 13 residues. Deletions cut 4 bases from V and 2 bases from J, with 7 bases between. As DNA, the CDR3 is TGTGCCATCAGTGGGGGACTCACAGATACGCAGTATTTT. As protein: CAISGGLTDTQYF.

The rearrangement joins TRBV5-8 to TRBJ1-4; the match to TRBD1 covers 9 bases. Germline V lookup: CDR1 SGHTS, CDR2 YDEGEE. This CDR3 comprises 17 residues. The junction had 15 bases not matched to a gene; V was cut back by 6 bases and J by 6 bases. The CDR3 loop reads CASTPGQGFIGDEKLFF. In DNA form, the CDR3 reads TGTGCCAGCACCCCGGGACAGGGCTTTATCGGAGATGAAAAACTGTTTTTT.

The genes are TRBV10-3 and TRBJ2-2; 12 bases line up with TRBD2. The junction had 1 base not matched to a gene; V was cut back by 8 bases and J by 0 bases. The length of the CDR3 is 15 residues. Germline CDR1 ENHRY, CDR2 SYGVKD. The CDR3 region has the DNA TGTGCCATCCTAGCGGGGGGGCCGAACACCGGGGAGCTGTTTTTT. Protein sequence: CAILAGGPNTGELFF.

This sequence joins TRBV6-5 and TRBJ1-2; 9 bases match TRBD1. The CDR3 is 14 residues long. The J segment lost 7 bases and the V segment lost 10 bases, leaving 13 bases of the junction unmatched. CDR1 is MNHEY, CDR2 SVGAGI, per germline. The CDR3 loop reads CATLQGALASGYTF. DNA for the CDR3: TGTGCCACCCTACAGGGGGCGCTCGCCAGTGGCTACACCTTC.

The chain couples TRBV6-2 or TRBV6-3 to TRBJ1-1; D unclear. Germline V lookup: CDR1 MNHEY, CDR2 SVGEGT. The germline V and J ends were trimmed by 0 bases and 4 bases, with 12 bases remaining between them. The CDR3 spans 15 residues. The CDR3 protein is CASSYSPGLGTEAFF. CDR3 sequence (DNA): TGTGCCAGCAGTTACTCTCCAGGACTAGGCACTGAAGCTTTCTTT.

This chain uses TRBV7-9 with TRBJ2-3; 8 bases align to TRBD2. CDR1 and CDR2 from the germline V gene are SEHNR and FQNEAQ (reference sequence). J gave up 2 bases and V 5 bases, and 18 bases lay outside the gene matches. The CDR3 has 19 residues. The DNA for the CDR3 is TGTGCCAGCAGCATAACTCATAAGAGGGTAGCGGGGTACACAGATACGCAGTATTTT. Translation: CASSITHKRVAGYTDTQYF.

The genes are TRBV7-6 and TRBJ2-5; 9 bases match TRBD2. The CDR3 is made up of 16 amino acids. J gave up 5 bases and V 1 base, and 8 bases lay outside the gene matches. Germline V gene lookup returns CDR1 SGHVS and CDR2 FNYEAQ. This CDR3 reads CASSLGSGGRGETQYF. For the CDR3, the DNA is TGTGCCAGCAGCTTAGGTAGCGGGGGCCGGGGGGAGACCCAGTACTTC.

This chain connects TRBV7-3 to TRBJ2-1, with 9 bases that match TRBD2. There are 16 residues in the CDR3. V lost 2 bases, J lost 3 bases, and 5 bases stayed unmatched. The germline gives CDR1 SGHTA, CDR2 FQGTGA. This chain's CDR3 is CASSLPQRGVYNEQFF. In nucleotides, the CDR3 is TGTGCCAGCAGCTTACCTCAGCGGGGGGTCTACAATGAGCAGTTCTTC.

The chain combines TRBV5-5 with TRBJ1-2, with D perhaps matching TRBD1 (6 bases). Trimming took off 1 base at V and 4 bases at J, with 20 bases between the two ends. The CDR3 length is 17 residues. The germline gives CDR1 SGHKS, CDR2 YYEKEE (reference sequence). The CDR3 bases are TGTGCCAGCAGCTTGATTGGGGGCGACAGACCTCCCTATGGCTACACCTTC. It specifies CASSLIGGDRPPYGYTF.

The V and J genes are TRBV27 and TRBJ2-7; D gene unclear. CDR1 and CDR2 (germline): MNHEY, SMNVEV (reference sequence). Trimming removed 6 bases from V and 2 bases from J, with 14 bases in between. The CDR3 contains 14 residues. CDR3 amino acids: CASRPFDKTYEQYF. CDR3 nucleotide sequence: TGTGCCAGCAGACCATTCGACAAGACCTACGAGCAGTACTTC.

The V call is TRBV2, the J call TRBJ1-1, with no clear D. The length of the CDR3 is 12 residues. CDR1 SNHLY and CDR2 FYNNEI come from the germline V gene. Trimming stripped 6 bases from V and 6 bases from J, with 11 bases between. The CDR3 DNA is TGTGCCAGCAGAATCGCGGGCCCTGAAGCTTTCTTT. This codes for CASRIAGPEAFF.

The chain carries TRBV5-1 and TRBJ2-5, with D perhaps matching TRBD2 (5 bases). CDR3 length: 14 residues. Trimming took off 4 bases at V and 5 bases at J, with 15 bases between the two ends. CDR1 is SGHRS and CDR2 is YFSETQ in the germline V gene. As DNA, the CDR3 is TGCGCCAGCAGCCCGGGAAGGGTGGAGGAGACCCAGTACTTC. Its translation: CASSPGRVEETQYF.

The rearrangement joins TRBV5-1 to TRBJ2-3; 12 nucleotides agree with TRBD2. The CDR3 is made up of 16 amino acids. Germline CDR1 is SGHRS and CDR2 is YFSETQ. The V and J ends lost 5 bases and 2 bases, in that order; junction bases with no gene match: 6. Here the CDR3 DNA reads TGCGCCAGCAGACCCCGACTAGCGGGGGACACAGATACGCAGTATTTT. It encodes CASRPRLAGDTDTQYF.

The gene calls are TRBV7-3 and TRBJ2-1; TRBD2 aligns across 9 bases. The CDR3 consists of 14 residues. CDR1 is SGHTA and CDR2 is FQGTGA in the germline V gene. V lost 5 bases and J lost 6; bases outside the gene matches: 5. CDR3: CASSPGLAFNEQFF. DNA of the CDR3: TGTGCCAGCAGCCCCGGACTAGCGTTCAATGAGCAGTTCTTC.

This chain uses TRBV27 with TRBJ1-2; D possibly corresponds to TRBD1 (6 bases). Trimming cost V 5 bases and J 4 bases, with 17 bases left between them. This CDR3 spans 15 amino acids. Germline V gives CDR1 MNHEY, CDR2 SMNVEV (reference sequence). The CDR3 reads CASSPAGTTIYGYTF. CDR3 bases: TGTGCCAGCAGTCCGGCAGGGACAACCATCTATGGCTACACCTTC.

This clone appeared a single time. V and J are TRBV28 and TRBJ2-7, with D perhaps TRBD1 (6 bases). Germline-derived CDR1 and CDR2 are MDHEN and SYDVKM. The CDR3 has 13 residues. V was shortened by 8 bases and J by 7 bases, with 18 bases between the two germline ends. The CDR3 here is CASSSGPRGEQYV. CDR3 in DNA: TGTGCCAGCTCCTCCGGGCCCAGGGGTGAGCAGTACGTC.

The V and J genes are TRBV3-1 (or the pseudogene TRBV3-2) and TRBJ1-6, with D possibly TRBD1 on 5 matching bases. V was cut by 8 bases and J by 3 bases, with 14 bases left in between. Per the germline V gene, CDR1 is LGHDT and CDR2 is YNNKEL (reference sequence). The CDR3 totals 15 residues. CDR3 sequence reads: CASRWEGRYNSPLHF. The CDR3 nucleotides are TGTGCCAGCCGTTGGGAGGGGCGCTATAATTCACCCCTCCACTTT.

The gene calls are TRBV18 and TRBJ1-6; D uncertain. Trimming took 3 bases from V and 7 from J, leaving 10 bases between them. This CDR3 contains 14 residues. Germline loops: CDR1 KGHSH, CDR2 LQKENI. The CDR3 region has the DNA TGTGCCAGCTCACCCCGGGATACAAATTCACCCCTCCACTTT. Amino acids: CASSPRDTNSPLHF.

The rearrangement links TRBV19 to TRBJ1-4, with TRBD1 identical over 10 bases. The V segment lost 4 bases and the J segment 1 base; nucleotides outside the gene matches: 3. Germline CDR1 LNHDA, CDR2 SQIVND (reference sequence). The CDR3 totals 16 residues. The CDR3: CASSTTGGGTNEKLFF. In nucleotides, the CDR3 is TGTGCCAGTAGTACGACAGGGGGCGGAACTAATGAAAAACTGTTTTTT.

The chain joins TRBV25-1 to TRBJ2-5, with D perhaps TRBD1 (5 bases). The CDR3 totals 18 residues. V lost 1 base, J lost 1 base, and 19 bases lay in between. CDR1 is MGHDK, CDR2 SYGVNS, per germline. CDR3 loop: CASSESDTGRAGQETQYF. The DNA for the CDR3 is TGTGCCAGCAGTGAATCTGACACAGGACGGGCAGGCCAAGAGACCCAGTACTTC.

The chain combines TRBV25-1 with TRBJ1-5; 9 bases map to TRBD1. After removal of 1 base from V and 8 bases from J, the junction contained 12 bases not matched to a gene. Germline V lookup: CDR1 MGHDK, CDR2 SYGVNS. The length of the CDR3 is 17 residues. The CDR3 loop reads CASSESGTGIIIEPQHF. CDR3 nucleotides: TGTGCCAGCAGTGAATCAGGGACAGGGATCATAATTGAGCCCCAGCATTTT.

The chain links TRBV19 to TRBJ2-3; TRBD1 agrees at 7 bases. The CDR3 is 16 amino acids. Looked up from germline, CDR1 is LNHDA and CDR2 is SQIVND (reference sequence). Losses at the gene ends were 3 bases for V and 4 bases for J; bases not matched to a gene: 10. The CDR3 DNA reads TGTGCCAGTAGTATGAGCGTGACAGGGAATTCAGATACGCAGTATTTT. Residues: CASSMSVTGNSDTQYF.